Sequencing of this TCR beta chain was carried out in a study of CD8 T cells in Susac syndrome. Turning to the study itself: When their blood was taken, the Susac syndrome patients had either not yet had any therapy, were taking corticosteroids, or were taking intravenous immunoglobulin alone. General study results and limits: Across the total CD8+ repertoires, 15 to 20 Susac-specific public clones were detected, and across the CD8+ TEMRA repertoires, roughly five such clones were detected.

Notes on this clonotype: Its antigen is as yet unknown.

With random hexamers, reverse transcription was performed on about 0.45 to 1 ug of RNA. TCRdb analysed the immunoSEQ multiplex PCR reads with MiXCR anew, one entry per CDR3 protein. The data hold around 79,000 distinct CDR3 sequences, with approximately 93% observed a single time. V shed 6 bases and J 8 bases; nucleotides not matched to a gene: 8. Per the germline V gene, CDR1 is DFQATT and CDR2 is SNEGSKA (reference sequence). CDR3 size: 14 residues. The sequence came from a human donor with Susac syndrome. Sequencing used CD8+ T cells from PBMCs. This sequence joins TRBV20-1 and TRBJ2-1, with 12 positions matching TRBD2. CDR3 sequence reads: CSARPSGGGDEQFF. The CDR3, as DNA: TGCAGTGCCCGTCCTAGCGGGGGGGGCGATGAGCAGTTCTTC.